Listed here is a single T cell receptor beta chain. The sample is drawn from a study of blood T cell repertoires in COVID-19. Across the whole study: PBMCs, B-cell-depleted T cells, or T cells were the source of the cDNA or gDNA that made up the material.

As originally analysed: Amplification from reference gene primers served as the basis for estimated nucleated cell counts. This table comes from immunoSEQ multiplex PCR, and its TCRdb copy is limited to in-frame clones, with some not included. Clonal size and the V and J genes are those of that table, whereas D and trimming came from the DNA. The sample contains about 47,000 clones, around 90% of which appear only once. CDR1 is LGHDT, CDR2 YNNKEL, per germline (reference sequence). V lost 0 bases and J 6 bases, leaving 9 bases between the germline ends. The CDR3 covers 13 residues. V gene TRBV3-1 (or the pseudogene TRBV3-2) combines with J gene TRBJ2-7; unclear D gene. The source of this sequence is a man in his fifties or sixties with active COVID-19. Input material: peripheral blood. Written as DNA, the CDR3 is TGTGCCAGCAGCCAAGATACGGTTGGCGAGCAGTACTTC. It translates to CASSQDTVGEQYF.